One sample yielded the 2 T cell receptor beta chains listed below, sequenced in a study of T-cell reconstitution after alpha-beta-depleted transplantation in children. As it was prepared, the TCRbeta library received unique molecular identifiers. TCRdb independently ran MiXCR on the PCR reads; one entry per CDR3 protein. The sample gives some 600,000 distinct CDR3 sequences, 10% to 15% of which show up once; about 2.2% is in the top ten. Sequences were derived from PBMCs, mostly from graft donor cells, sampled 360 days after TCRalphabeta/CD19-depleted stem cell transplant. The receptors originated from a male patient aged 10-17 years who had a stem cell transplant for acute myeloid leukemia, so the T cells may come from the graft donor.

This clonotype was detected many times. This chain connects TRBV12-3 or TRBV12-4 to TRBJ1-1, with 11 bases identical to TRBD1. With V trimmed by 8 bases and J by 6 bases, 5 bases remained unmatched. The CDR3 has 13 amino acids. The CDR3: CASRRTGGSEAFF. DNA of the CDR3: TGTGCCAGCCGCAGGACAGGGGGCTCTGAAGCTTTCTTT.

The chain employs TRBV7-2 and TRBJ2-7; D remains ambiguous. V dropped 7 bases and J dropped 2 bases, with 12 bases sitting between them. There are 13 residues in the CDR3. Per the germline V gene, CDR1 is SGHTA and CDR2 is FQGNSA. CDR3 coding DNA: TGTGCCAGCACCGATAAGGCCCCCTACGAGCAGTACTTC. Encoded protein: CASTDKAPYEQYF.